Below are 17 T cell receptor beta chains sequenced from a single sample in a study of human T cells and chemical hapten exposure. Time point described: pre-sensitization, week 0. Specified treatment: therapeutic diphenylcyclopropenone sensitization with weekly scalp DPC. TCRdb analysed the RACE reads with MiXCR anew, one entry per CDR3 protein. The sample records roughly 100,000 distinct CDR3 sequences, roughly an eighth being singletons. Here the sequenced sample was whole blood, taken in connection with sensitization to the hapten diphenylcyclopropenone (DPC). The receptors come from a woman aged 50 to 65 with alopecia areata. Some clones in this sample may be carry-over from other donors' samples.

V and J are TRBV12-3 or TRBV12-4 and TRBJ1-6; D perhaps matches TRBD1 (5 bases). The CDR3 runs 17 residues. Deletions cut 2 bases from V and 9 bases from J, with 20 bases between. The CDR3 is CASSLSGGITPGSPLHF. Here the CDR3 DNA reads TGTGCCAGCAGTTTAAGTGGGGGGATAACCCCGGGTTCACCCCTCCACTTT.

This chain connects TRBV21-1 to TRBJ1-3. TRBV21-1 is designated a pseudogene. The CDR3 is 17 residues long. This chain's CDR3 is CASSHSLGGRSPNTIYF. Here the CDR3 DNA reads TGTGCCAGCAGCCATAGCTTGGGAGGGAGGTCTCCAAACACCATATATTTT.

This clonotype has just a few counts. CDR3 bases: TGCAGCGGCGGAGGGCCACTGGACAATGAGCAGTTCTTC. It encodes CSGGGPLDNEQFF. The gene calls are TRBV29-1 and TRBJ2-1; maybe TRBD2 (6 bases). This CDR3 comprises 13 residues. Germline loops: CDR1 SQVTM, CDR2 ANQGSEA. V was pared by 7 bases and J by 5 bases, with 15 bases between.

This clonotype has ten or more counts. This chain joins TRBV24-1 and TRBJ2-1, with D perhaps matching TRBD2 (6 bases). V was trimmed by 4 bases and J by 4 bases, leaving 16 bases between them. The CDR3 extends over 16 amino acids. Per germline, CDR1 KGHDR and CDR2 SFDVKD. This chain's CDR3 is CATSDQPGLLYNEQFF. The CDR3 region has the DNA TGTGCCACCAGTGACCAACCGGGACTTCTATACAATGAGCAGTTCTTC.

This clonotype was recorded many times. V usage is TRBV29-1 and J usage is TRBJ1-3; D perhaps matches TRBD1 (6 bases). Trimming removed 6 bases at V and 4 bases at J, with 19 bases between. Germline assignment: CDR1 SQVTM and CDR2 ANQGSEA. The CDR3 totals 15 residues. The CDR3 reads CSVERQDALGNTIYF. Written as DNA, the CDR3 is TGCAGCGTGGAACGACAGGATGCCCTCGGAAACACCATATATTTT. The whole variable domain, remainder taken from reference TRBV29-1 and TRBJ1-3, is SAVISQKPSRDICQRGTSLTIQCQVDSQVTMMFWYRQQPGQSLTLIATANQGSEATYESGFVIDKFPISRPNLTFSTLTVSNMSPEDSSIYLCSVERQDALGNTIYFGEGSWLTVV.

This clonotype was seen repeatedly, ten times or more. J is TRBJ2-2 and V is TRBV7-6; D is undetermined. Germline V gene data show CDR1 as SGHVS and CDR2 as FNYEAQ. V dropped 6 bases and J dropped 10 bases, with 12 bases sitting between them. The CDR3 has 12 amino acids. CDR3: CASSSLGPELFF. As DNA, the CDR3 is TGTGCCAGCAGTTCCCTGGGCCCGGAGCTGTTTTTT.

The CDR3 sequence is CASSHRAHNNEQFF. DNA of the CDR3: TGTGCCAGTAGTCATCGAGCTCATAACAATGAGCAGTTCTTC. The gene calls are TRBV19 and TRBJ2-1; D is undetermined. This CDR3 is 14 amino acids long. V was shortened by 5 bases and J by 5 bases, with 13 bases between the two germline ends. Germline CDR1 is LNHDA and CDR2 is SQIVND (reference sequence). Together with reference TRBV19 and TRBJ2-1, the CDR3 gives the full variable domain: DGGITQSPKYLFRKEGQNVTLSCEQNLNHDAMYWYRQDPGQGLRLIYYSQIVNDFQKGDIAEGYSVSREKKESFPLTVTSAQKNPTAFYLCASSHRAHNNEQFFGPGTRLTVL.

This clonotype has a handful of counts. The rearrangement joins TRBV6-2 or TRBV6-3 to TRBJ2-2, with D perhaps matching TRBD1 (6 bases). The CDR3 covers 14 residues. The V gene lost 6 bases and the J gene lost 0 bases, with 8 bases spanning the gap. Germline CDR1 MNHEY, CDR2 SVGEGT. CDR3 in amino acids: CASRQGPNTGELFF. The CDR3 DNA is TGTGCCAGCAGGCAGGGGCCGAACACCGGGGAGCTGTTTTTT.

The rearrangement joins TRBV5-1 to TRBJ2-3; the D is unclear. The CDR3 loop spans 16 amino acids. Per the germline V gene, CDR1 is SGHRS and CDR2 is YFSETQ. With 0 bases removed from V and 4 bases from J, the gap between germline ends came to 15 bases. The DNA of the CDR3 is TGCGCCAGCAGCTTGGGGCTAGTCGCCCCCCCAGATACGCAGTATTTT. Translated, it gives CASSLGLVAPPDTQYF.

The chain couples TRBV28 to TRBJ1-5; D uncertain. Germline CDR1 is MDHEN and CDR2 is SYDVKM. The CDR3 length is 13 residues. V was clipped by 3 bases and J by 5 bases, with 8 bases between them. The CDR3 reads CASSLVQDQPQHF. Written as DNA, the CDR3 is TGTGCCAGCAGTTTGGTTCAAGATCAGCCCCAGCATTTT.

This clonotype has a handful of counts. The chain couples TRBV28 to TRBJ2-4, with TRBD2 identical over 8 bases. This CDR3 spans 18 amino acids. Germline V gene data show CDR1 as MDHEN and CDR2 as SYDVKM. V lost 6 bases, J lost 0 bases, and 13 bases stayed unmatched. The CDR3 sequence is CASSPGTRIKLAKNIQYF. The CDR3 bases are TGTGCCAGCAGCCCCGGGACTAGAATAAAACTAGCCAAAAACATTCAGTACTTC. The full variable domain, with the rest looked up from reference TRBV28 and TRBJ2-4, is DVKVTQSSRYLVKRTGEKVFLECVQDMDHENMFWYRQDPGLGLRLIYFSYDVKMKEKGDIPEGYSVSREKKERFSLILESASTNQTSMYLCASSPGTRIKLAKNIQYFGAGTRLSVL.

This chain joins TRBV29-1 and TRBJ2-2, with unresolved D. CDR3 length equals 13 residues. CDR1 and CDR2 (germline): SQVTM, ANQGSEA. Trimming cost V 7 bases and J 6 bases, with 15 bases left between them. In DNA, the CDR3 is TGCAGCGCTCAGGAATTGCGCGCCGGGGAGCTGTTTTTT. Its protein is CSAQELRAGELFF.

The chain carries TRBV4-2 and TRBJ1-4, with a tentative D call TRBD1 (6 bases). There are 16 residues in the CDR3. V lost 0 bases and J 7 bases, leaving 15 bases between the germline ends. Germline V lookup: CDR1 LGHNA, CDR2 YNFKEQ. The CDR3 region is CASSQDPPGAGEKLFF. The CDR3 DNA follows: TGTGCCAGCAGCCAAGATCCCCCAGGGGCGGGTGAAAAACTGTTTTTT.

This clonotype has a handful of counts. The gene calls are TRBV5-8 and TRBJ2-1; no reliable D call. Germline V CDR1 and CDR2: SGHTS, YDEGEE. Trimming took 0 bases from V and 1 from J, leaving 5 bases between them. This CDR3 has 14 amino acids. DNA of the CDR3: TGTGCCAGCAGCTTGGGCAGGTCCTACAATGAGCAGTTCTTC. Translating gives CASSLGRSYNEQFF.

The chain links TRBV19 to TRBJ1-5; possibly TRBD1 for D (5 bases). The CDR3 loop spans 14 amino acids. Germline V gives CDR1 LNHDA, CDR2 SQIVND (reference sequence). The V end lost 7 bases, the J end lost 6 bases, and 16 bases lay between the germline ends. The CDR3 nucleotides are TGTGCCAGTACCCGGGATCTTGGGGGTCAGCCCCAGCATTTT. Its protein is CASTRDLGGQPQHF.

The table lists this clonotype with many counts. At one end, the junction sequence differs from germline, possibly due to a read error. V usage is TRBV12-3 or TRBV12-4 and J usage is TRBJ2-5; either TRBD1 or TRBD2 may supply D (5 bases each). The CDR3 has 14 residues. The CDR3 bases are TGTGCCAGCAGTTTTGAGGGGCGCCAAAAGACCCAGTACTTC. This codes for CASSFEGRQKTQYF.

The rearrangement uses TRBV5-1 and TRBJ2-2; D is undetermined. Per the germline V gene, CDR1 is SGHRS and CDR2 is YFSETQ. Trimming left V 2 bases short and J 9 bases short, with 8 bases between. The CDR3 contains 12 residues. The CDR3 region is CASSFTPRELFF. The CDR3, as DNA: TGCGCCAGCAGCTTCACCCCCCGGGAGCTGTTTTTT.